A selection of T cell receptor beta chains follows, all from one sample in a study of blood T cells in healthy people across ages. MiXCR, applied by TCRdb to the 5' RACE reads, yields one record per CDR3 protein. The sample carries about 620,000 distinct CDR3 sequences, over 40% recorded once. Sequenced sample: blood. These TCRs come from a woman of 80 years or more in good health. CDR3s include the opening cysteine and the closing phenylalanine or tryptophan. D genes are given only for firm matches. The size of a clone is reported for some rows only, either as once, few or many, or as a class for expanded clones.

v_gene	d_gene	j_gene	len	abundance	CDR3nt	CDR3aa
TRBV7-2	TRBD2	TRBJ2-3	13	NA	TGTGCCAGTTTCGCCCCGGGGGGAGATACGCAGTATTTT	CASFAPGGDTQYF
TRBV4-1	TRBD1	TRBJ2-7	15	NA	TGCGCCAGCAGCCTCTTGACAGGGACGTCGTACGAGCAGTACTTC	CASSLLTGTSYEQYF
TRBV4-3	TRBD2	TRBJ2-1	15	many	TGCGCCAGCAGCCCCCTAGCGGGGGCGAACGGCGAGCAGTTCTTC	CASSPLAGANGEQFF
TRBV5-1	TRBD2	TRBJ2-7	13	many	TGTGCCAGCAGTTTAGGGACTACCTACGAGCAGTACTTC	CASSLGTTYEQYF
TRBV5-1	TRBD1	TRBJ1-1	15	NA	TGCGCCAGCAGACCCAGACAGGGGATGAACACTGAAGCTTTCTTT	CASRPRQGMNTEAFF
TRBV12-3/TRBV12-4	NA	TRBJ2-7	12	many	TGTGCCAGCAGTTTAGGGGTTGGCGAGCAGTACTTC	CASSLGVGEQYF
TRBV5-1	TRBD1	TRBJ2-5	16	NA	TGCGCCAGCAGCTTATCGGTCTCCAGGGGGCAGGAGACCCAGTACTTC	CASSLSVSRGQETQYF
TRBV3-1	TRBD1	TRBJ1-5	15	NA	TGTGCCAGCAGCCCCCGACAGGGGCCCAATCAGCCCCAGCATTTT	CASSPRQGPNQPQHF
TRBV7-2	NA	TRBJ1-5	13	many	TGTGCCAGCAGCCCGGGCCTCCCGTCCCCCCAGCATTTT	CASSPGLPSPQHF
TRBV2	NA	TRBJ1-6	14	NA	TGTGCCAGCAGCTCCGGGGGGGGGCAATCACCCCTCCACTTT	CASSSGGGQSPLHF
TRBV7-3	NA	TRBJ2-1	15	NA	TGTGCCAGCAGCTTGAGAGGCCGCCCTGGGGGTGAGCAGTTCTTC	CASSLRGRPGGEQFF
TRBV10-3	TRBD2	TRBJ2-1	12	few	TGTGCCGTACTAGCGGCTGGGGGTGAGCAGTTCTTC	CAVLAAGGEQFF
TRBV5-1	TRBD2	TRBJ2-7	19	NA	TGCGCCAGCAGCTTGTCGATCCTAGCGGGATCCCACTCCTACAATGAGCAGTACTTC	CASSLSILAGSHSYNEQYF
TRBV12-3/TRBV12-4	NA	TRBJ2-1	15	many	TGTGCCAGCAGGCCCGGGGGTTCGGGTTACAATGAGCAGTTCTTC	CASRPGGSGYNEQFF
TRBV20-1	TRBD2	TRBJ2-1	17	many	TGCAGTGCTAGATCCTGGGGACTAGCGGGAGGGACAAATGAGCAGTTCTTC	CSARSWGLAGGTNEQFF
TRBV7-3	NA	TRBJ2-1	13	many	TGTGCCAGCAGCTTACAGGGATCCAATGAGCAGTTCTTC	CASSLQGSNEQFF
TRBV24-1	NA	TRBJ1-1	13	few	TGTGCCACCAGTGCACAGGGTTACACTGAAGCTTTCTTT	CATSAQGYTEAFF
TRBV11-2	TRBD2	TRBJ2-3	18	NA	TGTGCCAGCGGCTTAGATCAGAGGCGCGGGGGGAGTCCAGATACGCAGTATTTT	CASGLDQRRGGSPDTQYF
TRBV6-1	NA	TRBJ2-7	14	many	TGTGCCAGCAGGATAGATATTTCCTCCTACGAGCAGTACTTC	CASRIDISSYEQYF
TRBV29-1	NA	TRBJ1-4	15	many	TGCAGCGTTGCTCAGCAGGGGAGGAGGAATGAAAAACTGTTTTTT	CSVAQQGRRNEKLFF
TRBV15	NA	TRBJ1-1	14	NA	TGTGCCACCAGCAGAGATGCCTGGGGAACTGAAGCTTTCTTT	CATSRDAWGTEAFF
TRBV12-3/TRBV12-4	TRBD2	TRBJ2-3	16	NA	TGTGCCAGCAGTTTAGGAGCGGGGGTTCGGGGAGATACGCAGTATTTT	CASSLGAGVRGDTQYF
TRBV6-1	TRBD2	TRBJ2-5	15	NA	TGTGCCAGCACCGAAACCACTAGCGCGTTGTGGGAGCAGTACTTC	CASTETTSALWEQYF
TRBV28	NA	TRBJ2-7	14	many	TGTGCCAGCAGTTTATTTGGGACAACCTACGAGCAGTACTTC	CASSLFGTTYEQYF
TRBV27	NA	TRBJ2-3	14	NA	TGTGCCAGCAGTTTATCGTGGCGCACAGATACGCAGTATTTT	CASSLSWRTDTQYF
TRBV10-3	NA	TRBJ2-3	16	many	TGTGCCGTGAGGGGGGGATATACGTCTCACACAGATACGCAGTATTTT	CAVRGGYTSHTDTQYF
TRBV7-2	TRBD1	TRBJ1-5	15	NA	TGTGCCAGCGGAAAGGGACAGGGAGCTCTTCAGCCCCAGCATTTT	CASGKGQGALQPQHF
TRBV28	NA	TRBJ1-5	16	many	TGTGCCAGCAGTTCCGGGGGATCGAGCCCCAATCAGCCCCAGCATTTT	CASSSGGSSPNQPQHF
TRBV7-3	NA	TRBJ2-1	17	many	TGTGCCAGCAGCTTAAGCCCGGGACTTAAATCCTACAATGAGCAGTTCTTC	CASSLSPGLKSYNEQFF
TRBV11-2	TRBD2	TRBJ2-7	14	NA	TGTGCCAGCAGCGTAGTTAGCGGGACCTACGAGCAGTACTTC	CASSVVSGTYEQYF
TRBV4-2	TRBD2	TRBJ2-1	15	NA	TGTGCCAGCAGCCAAGTCCGGACTAGCGGGAATGAGCAGTTCTTC	CASSQVRTSGNEQFF
TRBV4-1	TRBD1	TRBJ1-1	17	NA	TGCGCCAGCAGCCAAGGGGACGGGACAGGGTCTTTCACTGAAGCTTTCTTT	CASSQGDGTGSFTEAFF
TRBV20-1	TRBD2	TRBJ2-3	14	few	TGCAGTGCTAGATCAGGACTAGCGGGAAATACGCAGTATTTT	CSARSGLAGNTQYF
TRBV28	NA	TRBJ1-4	15	few	TGTGCCAGCAGTTTCGACAGCGGGCAATATGAAAAACTGTTTTTT	CASSFDSGQYEKLFF
TRBV29-1	NA	TRBJ1-2	14	NA	TGCAGCGTGGAGAACAGGGTTGTCAGCTATGGCTACACCTTC	CSVENRVVSYGYTF
TRBV12-3/TRBV12-4	NA	TRBJ2-3	16	NA	TGTGCCAGCAGTTTCGGTCGAGGGGGTAGCACAGATACGCAGTATTTT	CASSFGRGGSTDTQYF
TRBV20-1	NA	TRBJ1-2	14	NA	TGCAGTGCTAGAGAACTACAGCCCAACTATGGCTACACCTTC	CSARELQPNYGYTF
TRBV12-3/TRBV12-4	TRBD2	TRBJ2-7	15	NA	TGTGCCAGCAGTTTGGGACTAGCGGCCGCCTACGAGCAGTACTTC	CASSLGLAAAYEQYF
TRBV29-1	TRBD1	TRBJ2-4	10	NA	TGCAGTGTTGGGACAGGGGTATTGTACTTC	CSVGTGVLYF
TRBV6-5	NA	TRBJ2-7	13	NA	TGTGCCAGCAGAAGAAGGAGCTCCTACGAGCAGTACTTC	CASRRRSSYEQYF
TRBV12-3/TRBV12-4	NA	TRBJ1-2	14	NA	TGTGCCAGCAGTTTAATGGGGGTAGCCTATGGCTACACCTTC	CASSLMGVAYGYTF
TRBV5-1	NA	TRBJ2-1	16	many	TGCGCCAGCAGCCTCGACCTTCAAAGCTCCTACAATGAGCAGTTCTTC	CASSLDLQSSYNEQFF
TRBV20-1	NA	TRBJ2-1	14	NA	TGCAGTGCGGATGGTAGGGGAGGTTATGACGAGCAGTTCTTC	CSADGRGGYDEQFF
TRBV13	NA	TRBJ2-1	14	NA	TGTGCCAGCGGGGTCGGGGACTCCTACAATGAGCAGTTCTTC	CASGVGDSYNEQFF
TRBV10-3	TRBD2	TRBJ2-1	18	NA	TGTGCCATCAGTGAGTTTTCGCGGGGGGGAAGCTCCTACAATGAGCAGTTCTTC	CAISEFSRGGSSYNEQFF
TRBV20-1	NA	TRBJ2-5	14	NA	TGCAGTGCGGATGCTGGCGGGACTGGCAGTGAGCAGTACTTC	CSADAGGTGSEQYF
TRBV5-1	NA	TRBJ2-4	13	many	TGCGCCAGCAAAAACCCCGGCTCGGGAATTCAGTACTTC	CASKNPGSGIQYF
TRBV20-1	TRBD1	TRBJ2-7	11	many	TGCAGACCCACAGGGGAATACGAGCAGTACTTC	CRPTGEYEQYF
TRBV2	NA	TRBJ1-6	17	few	TGTGCCAGCAGTGAATCGGGGCAGCCCTCCTACAATTCACCCCTCCACTTT	CASSESGQPSYNSPLHF
TRBV20-1	TRBD2	TRBJ2-3	14	many	TGCAGTGCGATCGGACTAGCGGGCCTCTCTTGGCAGTATTTT	CSAIGLAGLSWQYF
TRBV7-9	NA	TRBJ1-2	15	many	TGTGCCAGCAGCCTCTCCGAGTTGGACGGACATGGCTACACCTTC	CASSLSELDGHGYTF
TRBV6-5	TRBD1	TRBJ2-2	18	NA	TGTGCCAGCAGTTCCCTCCTGGGACAGGGGACGGACACCGGGGAGCTGTTTTTT	CASSSLLGQGTDTGELFF
TRBV20-1	NA	TRBJ2-2	13	NA	TGCAGTGCCCACGGGGGGAACACCGGGGAGCTGTTTTTT	CSAHGGNTGELFF
TRBV3-1	NA	TRBJ1-6	17	NA	TGTGCCAGCAGCCAATTGGTCGTTGGGAGATCCGCCTCACCCCTCCACTTT	CASSQLVVGRSASPLHF
TRBV20-1	NA	TRBJ2-5	14	NA	TGCAGTGTTCTCCGGGGGTTAGATCAAGAGACCCAGTACTTC	CSVLRGLDQETQYF
TRBV9	TRBD1	TRBJ1-2	14	NA	TGTGCCAGCAGCGGTACAGGGGAGGGCGATGGCTACACCTTC	CASSGTGEGDGYTF
TRBV12-3/TRBV12-4	NA	TRBJ2-7	14	NA	TGTGCCAGCAGGAAGGACGGGACCTCCTACGAGCAGTACTTC	CASRKDGTSYEQYF
TRBV20-1	NA	TRBJ2-5	13	NA	TGCAGTGCGACCACCAGGTCCAAAGAGACCCAGTACTTC	CSATTRSKETQYF
TRBV19	NA	TRBJ2-3	11	NA	TGTGCCAGTACGGGCACAGATACACAGTATTTT	CASTGTDTQYF
TRBV27	TRBD1	TRBJ2-2	15	NA	TGTGCCAGCAGTCTTGGGACAGGTTCGACCGGGGAGCTGTTTTTT	CASSLGTGSTGELFF